Listed here is a single TCR beta chain. Its target is unknown. A junction end diverges from the germline sequence, so it may reflect a read error. This CDR3 is 15 amino acids long. Looked up from germline, CDR1 is SGHDN and CDR2 is FVKESK. The record originates from a study of identical twins. TCRdb redid the calling of the 5' RACE reads with MiXCR, one entry per CDR3 protein. The table has around 570,000 distinct CDR3 sequences, more than 9% seen once. Study-level points and caveats: Modeled out-of-frame TCR alpha sharing in monozygotic twins fell below observed levels.

These data also formed part of another study, on yellow fever vaccine responses in identical twins.

This clonotype was obtained from a woman aged 18-30 years in good health. The V gene is TRBV14, the J gene TRBJ2-3; no clear D. What was sequenced was PBMCs. The CDR3 bases are TGTGCCAGCAGCCAGGGTGGTCCGTCCACAGATACGCTGTATTTT. It encodes CASSQGGPSTDTLYF.